This passage covers 25 T cell receptor beta chains from one sample sequenced in a study of T cells in Graves' hyperthyroidism and ophthalmopathy. Researchers took RNA transcripts and amplified the TCR beta CDR3 regions from them. The primer set for the first-round RT-PCR of the TCR CDR3 was HTBI. Each CDR3 protein gets one entry after TCRdb re-called the multiplex PCR reads with MiXCR. The sample lists about 400,000 distinct CDR3 sequences, over 13% occurring once. Sequenced sample: blood. The source is a man aged 50-59 years with Graves' ophthalmopathy.

Many counts were recorded for this clonotype. The DNA of the CDR3 is TGTGCCTGGACTCCTAGCGGGAGAGAGCAGTTCTTC. Translating gives CAWTPSGREQFF. V usage is TRBV30 and J usage is TRBJ2-1, with 10 bases that match TRBD2. From germline, CDR1 is GTSNPN and CDR2 SVGIG (reference sequence). V lost 4 bases, J lost 10 bases, and 4 bases stayed unmatched. This CDR3 has 12 amino acids.

The genes are TRBV20-1 and TRBJ2-1; the D call may be TRBD1 or TRBD2 (5 bases each). V was cut by 5 bases and J by 0 bases, with 11 bases left in between. The germline V gene has CDR1 DFQATT and CDR2 SNEGSKA (reference sequence). The CDR3 totals 14 residues. CDR3 in amino acids: CSAEGTHSYNEQFF. The CDR3, as DNA: TGCAGTGCTGAGGGGACCCACTCCTACAATGAGCAGTTCTTC.

The sample holds many counts of this clonotype. The chain links TRBV18 to TRBJ2-1; D might be TRBD1 (6 bases). The CDR3 runs 15 residues. Trimming left V 4 bases short and J 4 bases short, with 14 bases between. Germline V CDR1 and CDR2: KGHSH, LQKENI. The CDR3 bases are TGTGCCAGCTCACTCAGGGGAGAACGATACAATGAGCAGTTCTTC. It is translated as CASSLRGERYNEQFF.

In this sample, this clonotype turned up many times. This chain links TRBV20-1 with TRBJ2-3; 8 nucleotides line up with TRBD2. CDR3 length: 16 residues. Unmatched junction bases numbered 9, after V lost 3 bases and J lost 1 base. Germline CDR1 is DFQATT and CDR2 is SNEGSKA (reference sequence). The CDR3 nucleotides read TGCAGTGCTAGTGGCTTTAGCGGGAAACGCACAGATACGCAGTATTTT. This translates into CSASGFSGKRTDTQYF.

This clonotype has just one count. This chain uses TRBV12-3 or TRBV12-4 with TRBJ2-7; D uncertain. The CDR3 sequence is 13 residues long. V dropped 3 bases and J dropped 6 bases, with 12 bases sitting between them. CDR3 sequence reads: CASSLVPLLEQYF. In DNA form, the CDR3 reads TGTGCCAGCAGTTTGGTTCCCCTGCTCGAGCAGTACTTC.

This rearrangement joins TRBV11-2 to TRBJ2-7; 10 positions match TRBD2. Trimming removed 4 bases from V and 4 bases from J; junction bases left unmatched: 13. Germline CDR1 is SGHAT and CDR2 is FQNNGV. The CDR3 spans 17 residues. CDR3 residues: CASSSLRGGTSAYEQYF. CDR3 sequence (DNA): TGTGCCAGCAGCTCCCTCAGAGGGGGGACTAGCGCGTACGAGCAGTACTTC.

At least ten counts were recorded for this clonotype. This chain connects TRBV3-1 to TRBJ1-1; perhaps TRBD1 as D (5 bases). Trimming removed 3 bases from V and 2 bases from J, with 16 bases in between. The CDR3 contains 16 residues. Per the germline V gene, CDR1 is LGHDT and CDR2 is YNNKEL (reference sequence). CDR3: CASSHGGARLNTEAFF. The DNA for the CDR3 is TGTGCCAGCAGCCATGGTGGGGCCAGACTTAACACTGAAGCTTTCTTT.

This clonotype has just a few counts. The chain links TRBV6-4 to TRBJ2-3; TRBD2 matches at 7 bases. V lost 6 bases and J lost 4; bases outside the gene matches: 7. CDR3 length: 14 amino acids. The V gene's germline CDR1 is MRHNA and CDR2 SNTAGT. The CDR3 DNA reads TGTGCCAGCAGCCGGAAAGCGGGACCAGATACGCAGTATTTT. It yields the protein CASSRKAGPDTQYF.

This clonotype was observed many times. The CDR3 loop reads CAWAGASNQPQHF. CDR3 nucleotides: TGTGCCTGGGCGGGGGCTAGCAATCAGCCCCAGCATTTT. The chain has TRBV30 and TRBJ1-5; D is perhaps TRBD1 (6 bases). Germline V gives CDR1 GTSNPN, CDR2 SVGIG (reference sequence). CDR3 length: 13 amino acids. V was shortened by 5 bases and J by 0 bases, with 8 bases between the two germline ends.

The chain carries TRBV20-1 and TRBJ2-3; D remains ambiguous. The CDR3 runs 14 residues. Per the germline V gene, CDR1 is DFQATT and CDR2 is SNEGSKA (reference sequence). The ends were cut back, 0 bases at V and 3 bases at J, with 10 bases in the middle. This CDR3 is CSARDMRWTDTQYF. CDR3 coding DNA: TGCAGTGCTAGAGATATGCGTTGGACAGATACGCAGTATTTT.

This clonotype was seen ten or more times. This rearrangement joins TRBV20-1 to TRBJ1-5; TRBD1 matches at 8 bases. CDR3 length equals 13 residues. The V segment lost 5 bases and the J segment 1 base; nucleotides outside the gene matches: 1. Germline V gene data show CDR1 as DFQATT and CDR2 as SNEGSKA (reference sequence). DNA for the CDR3: TGCAGTGCTGGACAGGGCAGCAATCAGCCCCAGCATTTT. This gives the protein CSAGQGSNQPQHF.

Many counts were recorded for this clonotype. The V call is TRBV12-3 or TRBV12-4, the J call TRBJ1-1; 8 bases align to TRBD1. CDR3 length: 14 amino acids. J lost 4 bases, V lost 5 bases, and 6 bases had no gene match. The chain's CDR3 is CASSLRQGTTEAFF. CDR3 DNA sequence: TGTGCCAGCAGTCTCCGACAGGGGACCACTGAAGCTTTCTTT.

This clonotype was observed at least ten times. This chain uses TRBV12-3 or TRBV12-4 with TRBJ1-1; possible D gene TRBD1, 5 bases. Trimming shortened V by 6 bases and J by 4 bases, and 18 bases separated the two germline ends. The CDR3 has 15 amino acids. The CDR3 region is CASSLRETQGTEAFF. The DNA of the CDR3 is TGTGCCAGCAGCCTCCGGGAAACTCAGGGCACTGAAGCTTTCTTT.

The chain carries TRBV19 and TRBJ1-2; no reliable D call. The V gene lost 3 bases and the J gene lost 1 base, with 12 bases spanning the gap. CDR3 length: 15 amino acids. Germline values: CDR1 LNHDA, CDR2 SQIVND (reference sequence). The CDR3 here is CASSIPARGNYGYTF. The CDR3 region has the DNA TGTGCCAGTAGTATCCCGGCGCGGGGTAACTATGGCTACACCTTC.

The chain employs TRBV27 and TRBJ2-2, with 12 bases fitting TRBD1. The CDR3 is 16 amino acids. CDR1 is MNHEY and CDR2 is SMNVEV in the germline V gene (reference sequence). Trimming at V came to 5 bases and at J to 6 bases, leaving 7 bases not matched to a gene. The CDR3 loop is CASSPTGTGGPGELFF. The CDR3 nucleotides read TGTGCCAGCAGTCCAACCGGGACAGGGGGCCCCGGGGAGCTGTTTTTT.

The CDR3: CASRGLAGGGEQFF. The CDR3 DNA reads as TGCGCCAGCAGGGGACTAGCGGGAGGTGGAGAGCAGTTCTTC. V usage is TRBV10-2 and J usage is TRBJ2-1; 15 bases agree with TRBD2. V trimming: 6 bases; J trimming: 10 bases; junction bases outside the gene matches: 4. The germline V gene has CDR1 WSHSY and CDR2 SAAADI. The CDR3 loop spans 14 amino acids.

This clonotype was seen more than once but under ten times. V gene TRBV7-9 combines with J gene TRBJ1-1, with a possible D match to TRBD1 (5 bases). Deletions cut 5 bases from V and 11 bases from J, with 12 bases between. The CDR3 runs to 11 residues. Germline-derived CDR1 and CDR2 are SEHNR and FQNEAQ (reference sequence). DNA for the CDR3: TGTGCCAGCAGCCTTGAAAGGGACGCTTTCTTT. Protein: CASSLERDAFF. Looking up the rest from reference TRBV7-9 and TRBJ1-1 gives the full variable domain: DTGVSQNPRHKITKRGQNVTFRCDPISEHNRLYWYRQTLGQGPEFLTYFQNEAQLEKSRLLSDRFSAERPKGSFSTLEIQRTEQGDSAMYLCASSLERDAFFGQGTRLTVV.

This clonotype has at least ten counts. The V call is TRBV6-6, the J call TRBJ1-1; D is uncertain. This CDR3 region has 14 residues. V lost 1 base and J lost 10, with 16 bases in between. The germline gives CDR1 MNHNY, CDR2 SVGAGI (reference sequence). Written as DNA, the CDR3 is TGTGCCAGCAGTTACTTCAACAAGCAGGACGTAGCTTTCTTT. Translated, it gives CASSYFNKQDVAFF.

This clonotype came up many times. The gene calls are TRBV12-3 or TRBV12-4 and TRBJ2-7; 12 bases are shared with TRBD2. The CDR3 sequence is 18 residues long. The ends lost 5 bases at V and 2 bases at J; junction bases unmatched: 13. CDR3: CASSHYNRLAGDAYEQYF. CDR3 bases: TGTGCCAGCAGTCACTACAACCGACTAGCGGGAGACGCCTACGAGCAGTACTTC.

The sample holds many counts of this clonotype. This chain uses TRBV12-3 or TRBV12-4 with TRBJ1-1, with D possibly matching TRBD1 (5 bases). Trimming took off 3 bases at V and 4 bases at J, with 9 bases between the two ends. The CDR3 loop spans 13 amino acids. CDR3 nucleotides: TGTGCCAGCAGTTTCCAGGGCACCACTGAAGCTTTCTTT. Its translation: CASSFQGTTEAFF.

This clonotype occurred many times. Here the CDR3 reads CASSEWAGGREQYF. The DNA for the CDR3 is TGTGCCAGCAGCGAGTGGGCGGGAGGCCGCGAGCAGTACTTC. This chain links TRBV2 with TRBJ2-7; 8 nucleotides align to TRBD2. The ends lost 6 bases at V and 6 bases at J; junction bases unmatched: 10. Germline-derived CDR1 and CDR2 are SNHLY and FYNNEI. The CDR3 has 14 amino acids.

A few counts support this clonotype. V gene TRBV9 combines with J gene TRBJ2-1, with D maybe TRBD1 (6 bases). The CDR3 loop spans 14 amino acids. The ends were cut back, 4 bases at V and 6 bases at J, with 14 bases in the middle. Germline CDR1 and CDR2: SGDLS and YYNGEE. CDR3 coding DNA: TGTGCCAGCAGCTCCCGGGAAGGGGGCAATGAGCAGTTCTTC. It encodes CASSSREGGNEQFF.

V is TRBV13 and J is TRBJ1-1; D remains ambiguous. Trimming left V 5 bases short and J 0 bases short, with 13 bases between. CDR1 is PRHDT and CDR2 is FYEKMQ in the germline V gene (reference sequence). The CDR3 is 15 amino acids. CDR3 sequence reads: CASSDQRVLNTEAFF. DNA of the CDR3: TGTGCCAGCAGCGACCAAAGGGTTTTGAACACTGAAGCTTTCTTT.

The chain carries TRBV7-3 and TRBJ1-4; TRBD1 might be the D (5 bases). This CDR3 has 15 residues. Germline values: CDR1 SGHTA, CDR2 FQGTGA. V was clipped by 5 bases and J by 4 bases, with 14 bases between them. CDR3 protein: CASSAHGRVNEKLFF. The CDR3 DNA follows: TGTGCCAGCAGCGCCCATGGCAGGGTTAATGAAAAACTGTTTTTT.

This chain uses TRBV7-8 with TRBJ2-2; 7 nucleotides agree with TRBD1. The CDR3 runs to 16 residues. Germline V gene data show CDR1 as SGHVS and CDR2 as FQNEAQ. J gave up 4 bases and V 1 base, and 6 bases lay outside the gene matches. The CDR3 region is CASSLETGQGTGELFF. In nucleotides, the CDR3 is TGTGCCAGCAGCTTAGAGACAGGGCAGGGCACCGGGGAGCTGTTTTTT. The full variable domain, with the rest looked up from reference TRBV7-8 and TRBJ2-2, is GAGVSQSPRYKVAKRGQDVALRCDPISGHVSLFWYQQALGQGPEFLTYFQNEAQLDKSGLPSDRFFAERPEGSVSTLKIQRTQQEDSAVYLCASSLETGQGTGELFFGEGSRLTVL.